One sample yielded the 21 T cell receptor beta chains listed below, sequenced in a study of blood T cell repertoires in COVID-19. Produced via immunoSEQ multiplex PCR; TCRdb's table is partial and in-frame only. Seen here are fewer than 75,000 clones, more than 70% observed once, and the top ten hold more than 6.5%. Sequenced material: peripheral blood. These TCRs come from a man aged 45-60 years with active COVID-19.

The rearrangement links TRBV5-1 to TRBJ2-3; a weak D match, TRBD2 (6 bases). The V end lost 4 bases, the J end lost 5 bases, and 20 bases lay between the germline ends. CDR3 length: 16 residues. The V gene's germline CDR1 is SGHRS and CDR2 YFSETQ. The CDR3 protein is CASSVTGTPGEDTQYF. CDR3 in DNA: TGCGCCAGCAGCGTAACCGGGACTCCGGGAGAAGATACGCAGTATTTT.

This clone was observed a handful of times. V gene TRBV11-3 combines with J gene TRBJ2-3; 7 nucleotides line up with TRBD1. Losses at the gene ends were 0 bases for V and 4 bases for J; bases not matched to a gene: 10. The length of the CDR3 is 17 residues. Germline loops: CDR1 SGHNT, CDR2 YENEEA. The CDR3, as DNA: TGTGCCAGCAGCTTAGATCTGGGGACAGTGAGGCCAGATACGCAGTATTTT. Protein product: CASSLDLGTVRPDTQYF.

This clone was seen a single time. The chain employs TRBV6-5 and TRBJ1-1, with 11 bases lining up with TRBD1. Unmatched junction bases numbered 7, after V lost 6 bases and J lost 4 bases. The CDR3 runs 15 residues. Germline assignment: CDR1 MNHEY and CDR2 SVGAGI. The CDR3 reads CASRDRDRGTTEAFF. The CDR3 region has the DNA TGTGCCAGCAGGGACCGGGACAGGGGGACCACTGAAGCTTTCTTT.

V usage is TRBV6-1 and J usage is TRBJ1-2; D is unresolved. This CDR3 comprises 15 residues. From germline, CDR1 is MNHNS and CDR2 SASEGT. V lost 1 base and J lost 0, with 9 bases in between. CDR3 residues: CASSEGKEANYGYTF. CDR3 bases: TGTGCCAGCAGTGAAGGAAAGGAGGCTAACTATGGCTACACCTTC.

The chain uses TRBV7-8 and TRBJ2-2; 8 nucleotides align to TRBD1. Germline V gives CDR1 SGHVS, CDR2 FQNEAQ. The CDR3 runs 15 residues. Unmatched junction bases numbered 9, after V lost 5 bases and J lost 7 bases. The CDR3, as DNA: TGTGCCAGCAGCCAAACACGGACAGGGCACGGGGAGCTGTTTTTT. This codes for CASSQTRTGHGELFF.

The V call is TRBV10-1, the J call TRBJ2-7; perhaps TRBD1 as D (5 bases). Trimming removed 4 bases from V and 4 bases from J, with 5 bases in between. The CDR3 has 11 residues. CDR1 and CDR2 from the germline V gene are WNHNN and SYGVQD (reference sequence). CDR3 bases: TGCGCCAGCAGTGCAGGGTACGAGCAGTACTTC. Protein product: CASSAGYEQYF.

The gene calls are TRBV6-4 and TRBJ1-2; no clear D. The CDR3 has 14 amino acids. Germline values: CDR1 MRHNA, CDR2 SNTAGT. Trimming pared 3 bases from V and 3 bases from J, leaving 11 bases between. The CDR3 region is CASSEGRGDYGYTF. The CDR3 DNA is TGTGCCAGCAGTGAGGGTCGAGGTGACTATGGCTACACCTTC.

J is TRBJ2-1 and V is TRBV4-2; no clear D gene. The V gene's germline CDR1 is LGHNA and CDR2 YNFKEQ. Trimming removed 0 bases from V and 8 bases from J, with 5 bases in between. The CDR3 is made up of 12 amino acids. The CDR3 DNA sequence: TGTGCCAGCAGCCAAGATCGTGATGAGCAGTTCTTC. Protein: CASSQDRDEQFF.

The chain uses TRBV5-1 and TRBJ1-1; the match to TRBD1 covers 10 bases. J lost 4 bases, V lost 0 bases, and 6 bases had no gene match. This CDR3 contains 16 residues. Germline V gene lookup returns CDR1 SGHRS and CDR2 YFSETQ. The CDR3 nucleotides read TGCGCCAGCAGCTTGGCTCCGGGACAGGGGCTCACTGAAGCTTTCTTT. It yields the protein CASSLAPGQGLTEAFF. The entire variable domain, with the rest obtained from reference TRBV5-1 and TRBJ1-1, is as follows: KAGVTQTPRYLIKTRGQQVTLSCSPISGHRSVSWYQQTPGQGLQFLFEYFSETQRNKGNFPGRFSGRQFSNSRSEMNVSTLELGDSALYLCASSLAPGQGLTEAFFGQGTRLTVV.

This chain uses TRBV9 with TRBJ2-4; D uncertain. Germline V gives CDR1 SGDLS, CDR2 YYNGEE. Trimming shortened V by 0 bases and J by 9 bases, and 13 bases separated the two germline ends. This CDR3 spans 14 amino acids. CDR3 region: CASSVVPERGIQYF. Written as DNA, the CDR3 is TGTGCCAGCAGCGTAGTCCCCGAAAGAGGCATTCAGTACTTC.

The V gene is TRBV18, the J gene TRBJ2-7; D is perhaps TRBD1 (6 bases). The CDR3 totals 16 residues. CDR1 and CDR2 from the germline V gene are KGHSH and LQKENI. V was cut by 6 bases and J by 5 bases, with 23 bases left in between. CDR3 region: CASSSRRQGLGDEQYV. The CDR3 bases are TGTGCCAGCTCCTCACGCCGGCAGGGGCTGGGGGACGAGCAGTACGTC.

V is TRBV9 and J is TRBJ1-1; 8 nucleotides align to TRBD1. The germline V gene encodes CDR1 SGDLS and CDR2 YYNGEE. J lost 5 bases, V lost 4 bases, and 7 bases had no gene match. This CDR3 comprises 14 residues. The DNA of the CDR3 is TGTGCCAGCAGCCCTCGGACAGGGCGGACTGAAGCTTTCTTT. Translated, it gives CASSPRTGRTEAFF.

This chain links TRBV5-6 with TRBJ1-5; 7 nucleotides agree with TRBD1. The germline gives CDR1 SGHDT, CDR2 YYEEEE. Trimming removed 4 bases from V and 2 bases from J; junction bases left unmatched: 3. This CDR3 contains 14 residues. Here the CDR3 reads CASSTTGRNQPQHF. CDR3 DNA: TGTGCCAGCAGCACGACAGGGCGCAATCAGCCCCAGCATTTT.

The CDR3 DNA follows: TGTGCCAGCAGCGTAACCCAGGGGTCTGGAAACACCATATATTTT. It codes for CASSVTQGSGNTIYF. The chain has TRBV9 and TRBJ1-3; TRBD1 is a possible D gene (6 bases). This CDR3 contains 15 residues. Germline V CDR1 and CDR2: SGDLS, YYNGEE. V lost 1 base and J 1 base, leaving 9 bases between the germline ends.

The chain couples TRBV10-2 to TRBJ2-1, with D maybe TRBD1 (5 bases). Germline V gene data show CDR1 as WSHSY and CDR2 as SAAADI. V gave up 7 bases and J gave up 0 bases, with 10 bases separating them. This CDR3 region has 14 residues. The CDR3 nucleotides read TGCGCCAGCAAACAGGACCGCTCCTACAATGAGCAGTTCTTC. Translated: CASKQDRSYNEQFF.

The V gene is TRBV28, the J gene TRBJ2-1; tentatively, D is TRBD2 (6 bases). V was cut by 7 bases and J by 7 bases, with 23 bases left in between. CDR1 and CDR2 from the germline V gene are MDHEN and SYDVKM. CDR3 length: 16 amino acids. The CDR3 loop is CASTGTGGAVRNEQFF. The CDR3 DNA sequence: TGTGCCAGCACGGGAACGGGCGGGGCCGTTCGGAATGAGCAGTTCTTC.

The rearrangement uses TRBV11-2 and TRBJ1-1; D remains ambiguous. This CDR3 is built from 14 residues. Germline CDR1 SGHAT, CDR2 FQNNGV. The ends were cut back, 1 base at V and 5 bases at J, with 11 bases in the middle. The CDR3 nucleotides read TGTGCCAGCAGCTTAGCTGAAGGCGGAACTGAAGCTTTCTTT. Protein product: CASSLAEGGTEAFF.

The CDR3 region is CASSQRWSRRGSTGELFF. DNA for the CDR3: TGTGCCAGCAGTCAAAGATGGTCGCGGCGGGGGAGCACCGGGGAGCTGTTTTTT. V usage is TRBV14 and J usage is TRBJ2-2; the match to TRBD2 covers 7 bases. Germline V lookup: CDR1 SGHDN, CDR2 FVKESK. The CDR3 consists of 18 residues. Trimming at V came to 6 bases and at J to 4 bases, leaving 17 bases not matched to a gene.

The genes are TRBV3-1 (or the pseudogene TRBV3-2) and TRBJ1-5; D is perhaps TRBD1 (5 bases). Germline CDR1 and CDR2: LGHDT and YNNKEL (reference sequence). The CDR3 has 16 residues. V was trimmed by 4 bases and J by 2 bases, leaving 15 bases between them. Here the CDR3 DNA reads TGTGCCAGCAGCCGCGGAGGGGATTTGCGCAATCAGCCCCAGCATTTT. This translates into CASSRGGDLRNQPQHF.

The chain joins TRBV29-1 to TRBJ2-1; D not resolved. This CDR3 has 13 amino acids. Trimming removed 5 bases from V and 8 bases from J, with 16 bases in between. The V gene's germline CDR1 is SQVTM and CDR2 ANQGSEA. CDR3 protein: CSVCSLANDEQFF. The CDR3, as DNA: TGCAGCGTTTGTTCCTTAGCAAATGATGAGCAGTTCTTC.

The chain is built from TRBV6-2 or TRBV6-3 and TRBJ2-2; 14 bases are a match to TRBD2. The CDR3 totals 16 residues. Germline lookup yields CDR1 MNHEY and CDR2 SVGEGT. V shed 6 bases, J shed 4 bases, and the junction held 4 bases outside the gene matches. This CDR3 is CASRYGTSGGTGELFF. The CDR3 nucleotides read TGTGCCAGCAGATACGGGACTAGCGGGGGCACCGGGGAGCTGTTTTTT.